The 10 T cell receptor beta chains below come from one sample, sequenced in a study of graft-versus-host responses after intestinal transplantation. Assay used: immunoSEQ multiplex PCR; TCRdb lists only in-frame clones, some missing. Of 13,000 to 15,000 clones listed, 30% to 35% are singletons. Sample: alloreactive CD4+ T cells from a mixed lymphocyte reaction culture, taken before intestinal transplant. The subset denotes: CFSE-low proliferating T cells sorted from roughly six-day pre-transplant mixed lymphocyte reaction (GvH or HvG direction). The receptors come from a human patient who received an intestinal transplant.

This chain joins TRBV7-3 and TRBJ2-5; 8 bases are a match to TRBD2. CDR1 and CDR2 (germline): SGHTA, FQGTGA. Germline trimming cut 5 bases from V and 4 bases from J; bases unmatched to any gene: 9. The CDR3 contains 15 residues. DNA of the CDR3: TGTGCCAGCAGCAGTCAAGCGGGAGTATCAGAGACCCAGTACTTC. It codes for CASSSQAGVSETQYF.

This chain links TRBV19 with TRBJ2-3, with TRBD1 matching over 7 bases. V lost 8 bases, J lost 2 bases, and 4 bases stayed unmatched. Germline CDR1 reads LNHDA; CDR2 reads SQIVND (reference sequence). The CDR3 is made up of 13 amino acids. The CDR3: CASRDRLTDTQYF. The CDR3 coding sequence is TGTGCCAGTCGGGACAGACTCACAGATACGCAGTATTTT.

Notes on this clone: One end of the junction is discordant with germline, which a read error may explain. The V gene is TRBV4-1, the J gene TRBJ1-1, with D possibly matching TRBD1 (5 bases). The CDR3 runs to 12 residues. The V gene's germline CDR1 is MGHRA and CDR2 YSYEKL. In DNA form, the CDR3 reads TGTGCCAGCAGCCAAGAGGCAGGGGAAGCTTTCTTT. Its translation is CASSQEAGEAFF.

The gene calls are TRBV7-9 and TRBJ2-7; D may be TRBD1 (6 bases). The CDR3 is made up of 14 amino acids. Trimming stripped 1 base from V and 1 base from J, with 8 bases between. Looked up from germline, CDR1 is SEHNR and CDR2 is FQNEAQ (reference sequence). The CDR3 DNA follows: TGTGCCAGCAGCTTAGGAGGGGGATCCTACGAGCAGTACTTC. Its protein is CASSLGGGSYEQYF.

The count of this clone is one. The rearrangement uses TRBV5-1 and TRBJ1-1; TRBD1 matches at 7 bases. This CDR3 comprises 15 residues. CDR1 and CDR2 from the germline V gene are SGHRS and YFSETQ. J was trimmed by 6 bases and V by 0 bases; bases with no gene match: 8. CDR3 nucleotide sequence: TGCGCCAGCAGCTTGGCCGGGACAGCGTTTGCTGAAGCTTTCTTT. Its translation is CASSLAGTAFAEAFF.

The chain is built from TRBV5-4 and TRBJ1-2; 7 bases line up with TRBD1. CDR1 is SGHNT and CDR2 is YYREEE in the germline V gene (reference sequence). The V segment lost 4 bases and the J segment 0 bases; nucleotides outside the gene matches: 9. The CDR3 sequence is 16 residues long. CDR3 loop: CASSVDRANPNYGYTF. In DNA form, the CDR3 reads TGTGCCAGCAGCGTAGACAGGGCGAACCCTAACTATGGCTACACCTTC.

In this sample, this clone is medium-sized (0.01 to 0.1%). The chain links TRBV7-9 to TRBJ2-2; 12 bases are a match to TRBD2. With 5 bases clipped from V and 6 bases from J, the junction kept 7 bases outside the gene matches. The V gene's germline CDR1 is SEHNR and CDR2 FQNEAQ (reference sequence). This CDR3 comprises 16 residues. The CDR3 DNA is TGTGCCAGCAGCACGCTACTAGCGGGAGGTTCCGGGGAGCTGTTTTTT. As protein: CASSTLLAGGSGELFF.

The chain recombines TRBV6-5 with TRBJ2-7, with 8 nucleotides matching TRBD1. The CDR3 consists of 13 residues. Losses at the gene ends were 7 bases for V and 2 bases for J; bases not matched to a gene: 4. From germline, CDR1 is MNHEY and CDR2 SVGAGI. CDR3 DNA: TGTGCCAGCACAGAGACAGGGGCCTACGAGCAGTACTTC. Its translation is CASTETGAYEQYF.

The sample holds a few counts of this clone. The chain links TRBV6-1 to TRBJ1-1; D ambiguous. Trimming cost V 6 bases and J 4 bases, with 12 bases left between them. The CDR3 sequence is 13 residues long. Germline CDR1 is MNHNS and CDR2 is SASEGT. The CDR3 here is CASSLIRGTEAFF. CDR3 nucleotide sequence: TGTGCCAGCAGCCTTATACGTGGCACTGAAGCTTTCTTT.

In its sample, this clone was seen a few times. Additional DNA sequences in this sample encode the identical CDR3. The V and J genes are TRBV4-1 and TRBJ2-2; D is uncertain. Germline-derived CDR1 and CDR2 are MGHRA and YSYEKL. V shed 1 base and J shed 0 bases, with 6 bases lying between them. This CDR3 spans 15 amino acids. The CDR3 sequence: CASSQVDSNTGELFF. Written as DNA, the CDR3 is TGCGCCAGCAGCCAAGTCGACTCGAACACCGGGGAGCTGTTTTTT.